What follows are 13 T cell receptor beta chains derived from one specimen sequenced in a study of blood T cell repertoires in COVID-19. Clones were sequenced by immunoSEQ multiplex PCR, and TCRdb holds only the in-frame ones, with some missing. The repertoire consists of more than 350,000 clones, with 85% to 90% occurring once and the leading ten covering around 1%. The sequencing sample was made of PBMCs or T cells enriched from blood (not recorded which). Receptors originate from a man between 18 and 29 years old who had recovered from COVID-19.

V usage is TRBV6-2 or TRBV6-3 and J usage is TRBJ1-1, with D unresolved. Trimming pared 6 bases from V and 4 bases from J, leaving 15 bases between. The CDR3 runs 14 residues. Germline V gives CDR1 MNHEY, CDR2 SVGEGT. Here the CDR3 reads CASSPGLSGTEAFF. DNA of the CDR3: TGTGCCAGCAGCCCCGGACTCTCGGGCACTGAAGCTTTCTTT.

This clone was found once. The chain is built from TRBV18 and TRBJ2-5, with D unclear. Trimming shortened V by 3 bases and J by 2 bases, and 7 bases separated the two germline ends. The CDR3 totals 13 residues. Per germline, CDR1 KGHSH and CDR2 LQKENI. The CDR3 loop reads CASSPTHQETQYF. The CDR3, as DNA: TGTGCCAGCTCACCGACACATCAAGAGACCCAGTACTTC.

V is TRBV28 and J is TRBJ2-3; tentatively, D is TRBD2 (5 bases). There are 12 residues in the CDR3. Germline V gene lookup returns CDR1 MDHEN and CDR2 SYDVKM. The germline V and J ends were trimmed by 7 bases and 5 bases, with 10 bases remaining between them. The CDR3 loop is CASTPRGDTQYF. The CDR3 DNA reads TGTGCCAGCACCCCCCGGGGAGATACGCAGTATTTT.

The chain has TRBV9 and TRBJ2-7; tentatively, D is TRBD1 (5 bases). CDR3 length equals 11 residues. In germline, CDR1 is SGDLS, CDR2 YYNGEE. The V end lost 3 bases, the J end lost 6 bases, and 7 bases lay between the germline ends. The CDR3 region has the DNA TGTGCCAGCAGCGCCGACAGCGAGCAGTACTTC. This gives the protein CASSADSEQYF.

The genes are TRBV29-1 and TRBJ1-4; 7 bases line up with TRBD1. Germline V gives CDR1 SQVTM, CDR2 ANQGSEA. The CDR3 is 14 residues long. V shed 6 bases and J 5 bases; nucleotides not matched to a gene: 9. The CDR3: CSVRQMTGNEKLFF. CDR3 DNA: TGCAGCGTAAGACAGATGACAGGGAATGAAAAACTGTTTTTT.

The chain employs TRBV24-1 and TRBJ1-2; tentatively, D is TRBD1 (5 bases). The germline V gene has CDR1 KGHDR and CDR2 SFDVKD. V shed 5 bases and J shed 5 bases, with 11 bases lying between them. The CDR3 contains 13 residues. The CDR3 is CATSVNGGYGYTF. In nucleotides, the CDR3 is TGTGCCACCAGTGTGAACGGGGGTTATGGCTACACCTTC.

The chain has TRBV28 and TRBJ1-1; D might be TRBD1 (5 bases). CDR1 is MDHEN and CDR2 is SYDVKM in the germline V gene. This CDR3 has 13 residues. V was shortened by 2 bases and J by 7 bases, with 11 bases between the two germline ends. The CDR3 sequence is CASSLVGRGEAFF. CDR3 DNA sequence: TGTGCCAGCAGTTTAGTTGGGAGGGGTGAAGCTTTCTTT.

This clone was counted once. This chain links TRBV6-2 or TRBV6-3 with TRBJ1-3; D call uncertain. Per germline, CDR1 MNHEY and CDR2 SVGEGT. There are 16 residues in the CDR3. V was cut by 0 bases and J by 0 bases, with 9 bases left in between. The CDR3, as DNA: TGTGCCAGCAGTTACTCGCGGGTTCTCTCTGGAAACACCATATATTTT. This codes for CASSYSRVLSGNTIYF.

The chain combines TRBV3-1 (or the pseudogene TRBV3-2) with TRBJ2-3; D gene uncertain. V lost 4 bases and J 6 bases, leaving 20 bases between the germline ends. The CDR3 is 16 amino acids. Germline CDR1 LGHDT, CDR2 YNNKEL (reference sequence). The CDR3 region is CASSRLTKGGQDTQYF. The CDR3, as DNA: TGTGCCAGCAGCCGCCTCACAAAAGGCGGTCAGGATACGCAGTATTTT.

The chain uses TRBV5-5 and TRBJ2-1; 7 positions agree with TRBD1. The CDR3 extends over 15 amino acids. The V gene end was trimmed by 0 bases and the J gene end by 5 bases; junction bases not matched to a gene: 5. The germline gives CDR1 SGHKS, CDR2 YYEKEE (reference sequence). As DNA, the CDR3 is TGTGCCAGCAGCTTGGCTCGGACAGGTAACAATGAGCAGTTCTTC. It is translated as CASSLARTGNNEQFF. Full variable domain (outside the CDR3, taken from reference TRBV5-5 and TRBJ2-1): DAGVTQSPTHLIKTRGQQVTLRCSPISGHKSVSWYQQVLGQGPQFIFQYYEKEERGRGNFPDRFSARQFPNYSSELNVNALLLGDSALYLCASSLARTGNNEQFFGPGTRLTVL.

The chain links TRBV24-1 to TRBJ2-1; a weak D match, TRBD1 (6 bases). Germline V gene lookup returns CDR1 KGHDR and CDR2 SFDVKD. The CDR3 spans 12 residues. V shed 7 bases and J shed 8 bases, with 11 bases lying between them. This chain's CDR3 is CATSQQGYEQFF. The CDR3 nucleotides read TGTGCCACCAGCCAACAGGGCTATGAGCAGTTCTTC.

The CDR3 reads CAGTLKPGSGKRNPTSPQYF. Here the CDR3 DNA reads TGTGCCGGGACCCTAAAACCGGGTAGCGGGAAACGCAACCCTACCTCTCCGCAGTATTTT. The rearrangement uses TRBV30 and TRBJ2-3; 8 bases align to TRBD2. CDR3 size: 20 residues. Germline V gene data show CDR1 as GTSNPN and CDR2 as SVGIG (reference sequence). V dropped 8 bases and J dropped 10; count of bases not matched to a gene: 35. Based on the CDR3 plus reference TRBV30 and TRBJ2-3, the full variable domain is SQTIHQWPATLVQPVGSPLSLECTVEGTSNPNLYWYRQAAGRGLQLLFYSVGIGQISSEVPQNLSASRPQDRQFILSSKKLLLSDSGFYLCAGTLKPGSGKRNPTSPQYFGPGTRLTVL.

This rearrangement joins TRBV5-6 to TRBJ2-2; 8 bases are a match to TRBD1. The trim removed 2 bases at V and 4 bases at J, leaving 4 bases unmatched. The CDR3 covers 15 residues. Germline-derived CDR1 and CDR2 are SGHDT and YYEEEE. CDR3 sequence: CASSLRQGTTGELFF. Here the CDR3 DNA reads TGTGCCAGCAGCTTACGACAGGGGACCACCGGGGAGCTGTTTTTT.